This record covers a single T cell receptor beta chain. Data came from immunoSEQ multiplex PCR; TCRdb stores just in-frame clones and leaves some out. Of roughly 59,000 clones listed, 92% are singletons. V was trimmed by 1 base and J by 5 bases, leaving 9 bases between them. The CDR3 is made up of 14 amino acids. Germline V gene data show CDR1 as MGHRA and CDR2 as YSYEKL. These data come from a study of control samples from healthy donors and cancer patients. The sequence was obtained from a man aged 35 to 55 with colorectal cancer. Sequencing was carried out using PBMCs. The chain carries TRBV4-1 and TRBJ2-1; D ambiguous. CDR3 amino acids: CASSQGGPDNEQFF. CDR3 DNA sequence: TGCGCCAGCAGCCAAGGAGGCCCTGACAATGAGCAGTTCTTC.